This is a list of T cell receptor beta chains from one sample in a study of blood T cell repertoires in COVID-19. TCRdb's table, derived via immunoSEQ multiplex PCR, lists solely in-frame clones and lacks some. The table shows about 99,000 clones, with 70% to 90% occurring only once. The sample consisted of peripheral blood. The receptor source for this set is a human donor in a cohort sampled during active COVID-19. Each CDR3 is given with its conserved first and last residue. Fields, in order: V gene, CDR3 length, clone size, J gene, D gene, CDR3 DNA, CDR3 protein. The D gene is left open where the match is weak. The size field is filled for only some rows; it gives once, few, many or a size class.

TRBV7-3	13	.	TRBJ1-3	.	TGTGCCAGCGGTCCCGGGGCTGGAAACACCATATATTTT	CASGPGAGNTIYF
TRBV3-1/TRBV3-2	15	few	TRBJ2-2	.	TGTGCCAGCAGCCAACAGGGGACGAACACCGGGGAGCTGTTTTTT	CASSQQGTNTGELFF
TRBV5-1	16	.	TRBJ1-2	.	TGCGCCAGCAGCTTGGCCCCTCCGGCAGGGAACTATGGCTACACCTTC	CASSLAPPAGNYGYTF
TRBV5-6	16	.	TRBJ2-2	.	TGTGCCAGCAGCTTGGGTGCGGAGAGACTTACCGGGGAGCTGTTTTTT	CASSLGAERLTGELFF
TRBV7-9	14	.	TRBJ1-4	.	TGTGCCAGCAGCCCTACGGGAGGTAATGAAAAACTGTTTTTT	CASSPTGGNEKLFF
TRBV14	14	.	TRBJ2-3	.	TGTGCCAGCAGCCAAGGACTACCCACAGATACGCAGTATTTT	CASSQGLPTDTQYF
TRBV3-1/TRBV3-2	14	.	TRBJ2-3	TRBD2	TGTGCCAGCAGCCAAGACGGACTGGGTAGCGGGATGTATTTT	CASSQDGLGSGMYF
TRBV6-1	15	.	TRBJ2-1	.	TGTGCCAGCAGTGAACAGGGGAGCTCCTACAATGAGCAGTTCTTC	CASSEQGSSYNEQFF
TRBV10-1	14	once	TRBJ2-1	TRBD2	TGCGCCAGCAGCCTGGGACTAGCGGAAAATGAGCAGTTCTTC	CASSLGLAENEQFF
TRBV5-8	16	.	TRBJ2-1	TRBD2	TGTGCCAGCAGCCTAGGACTAGCGGACACCTACAATGAGCAGTTCTTC	CASSLGLADTYNEQFF
TRBV11-3	16	.	TRBJ2-2	.	TGTGCCAGCAGCTTAGAAGTAGCGACCCACACCGGGGAGCTGTTTTTT	CASSLEVATHTGELFF
TRBV6-2/TRBV6-3	16	.	TRBJ2-7	TRBD1	TGTGCCAGCAGTTACCTACTGACAGGGTCCCGCTACGAGCAGTACTTC	CASSYLLTGSRYEQYF
TRBV6-6	14	.	TRBJ2-7	TRBD2	TGTGCCAGCAGTAGATCGCGGGGGGGCTACGAGCAGTACTTC	CASSRSRGGYEQYF
TRBV4-2	16	.	TRBJ2-7	.	TGTGCCAGCAGCCAAGCGTATGGACACTCCGGCTACGAGCAGTACTTC	CASSQAYGHSGYEQYF
TRBV15	16	.	TRBJ2-7	.	TGTGCCACCAGCAGAGGGGCCGGGACACTATACTACGAGCAGTACTTC	CATSRGAGTLYYEQYF
TRBV6-6	12	once	TRBJ1-4	.	TGTGCCAGCAGTTACCAGAATGAAAAACTGTTTTTT	CASSYQNEKLFF
TRBV19	14	.	TRBJ2-5	TRBD2	TGTAATGCCGGACTAGCGGGAGTGGGAGAGACCCAGTACTTC	CNAGLAGVGETQYF
TRBV9	16	few	TRBJ1-2	TRBD1	TGTGCCAGCAGCCTCCGTGGACAGGGTGGTAGCTATGGCTACACCTTC	CASSLRGQGGSYGYTF
TRBV14	13	.	TRBJ2-3	TRBD1	TGTGCCAGCAGCCCCCTTTCGACAGGGGCCCAGTATTTT	CASSPLSTGAQYF
TRBV5-1	14	once	TRBJ2-5	.	TGCGCCAGCAGCCCTCAGGGGGGAAAAGAGACCCAGTACTTC	CASSPQGGKETQYF
TRBV14	13	once	TRBJ1-4	.	TGTGCCAGCAGCCAAGGGACACTGGAAAAACTGTTTTTT	CASSQGTLEKLFF
TRBV28	16	.	TRBJ2-3	TRBD2	TGTGCCAGCAGTTTATTGGTACTAGCGGGAGCAGATACGCAGTATTTT	CASSLLVLAGADTQYF
TRBV4-2	13	.	TRBJ2-7	.	TGTGCCAGCAGCCAAGGGGGAGTTGACGAGCAGTACTTC	CASSQGGVDEQYF
TRBV21-1	16	.	TRBJ2-1	.	TGTGCCAGCAGCAAAGGTTGCGGGTATCCGTACAATGAGCAGTTCTTC	CASSKGCGYPYNEQFF
TRBV15	17	.	TRBJ2-3	TRBD2	TGTGCCACCAGCAGAGGGATGGATAGCGGGGGATTAGATACGCAGTATTTT	CATSRGMDSGGLDTQYF
TRBV5-1	14	.	TRBJ2-1	.	TGCGCCAGCAGCTCCCCGGGGAACTACAATGAGCAGTTCTTC	CASSSPGNYNEQFF
TRBV5-1	14	.	TRBJ2-3	.	TGCGCCAGCAGCTCCGGGGGTAGGGCAGATACGCAGTATTTT	CASSSGGRADTQYF
TRBV23-1	17	.	TRBJ2-4	.	TGCGCCAGCAGTCAATTGGGGCCCGGGTTAGCCAAAAACATTCAGTACTTC	CASSQLGPGLAKNIQYF
TRBV11-2	15	.	TRBJ2-5	.	TGTGCCAGCAGCTTTGAAGGAGGGAGCGAGAAGACCCAGTACTTC	CASSFEGGSEKTQYF
TRBV19	17	.	TRBJ2-3	.	TGTGCCAGTAGTAATCAGGGAGGATTTACTAGCACAGATACGCAGTATTTT	CASSNQGGFTSTDTQYF
TRBV9	14	.	TRBJ2-7	TRBD1	TGTGCCAGCAGCCGAGGACAGGGTGGCTACGAGCAGTACTTC	CASSRGQGGYEQYF
TRBV2	16	.	TRBJ2-3	TRBD2	TGTGCCAGCAGTGGTCTAGCGGGGGTTCCCACAGATACGCAGTATTTT	CASSGLAGVPTDTQYF
TRBV19	15	.	TRBJ2-1	.	TGTGCCAGTAGGGTCAGTTTCAGCTCCTACAATGAGCAGTTCTTC	CASRVSFSSYNEQFF
TRBV11-2	19	.	TRBJ1-3	.	TGTGCCAGCAGCCCGTTACGGGGGGCGCGACTTGTCTCTGGAAACACCATATATTTT	CASSPLRGARLVSGNTIYF
TRBV6-1	14	.	TRBJ1-2	TRBD1	TGTGCCAGCAGTGATCGGACAGGGGAATATGGCTACACCTTC	CASSDRTGEYGYTF
TRBV19	17	.	TRBJ1-5	.	TGTGCCAGTAGTATTGGGGGAGGGACGGCTAGCAATCAGCCCCAGCATTTT	CASSIGGGTASNQPQHF
TRBV7-8	13	.	TRBJ2-2	.	TGTGCCAGCAGCAAAGGGGGGGCCGGGGAGCTGTTTTTT	CASSKGGAGELFF
TRBV4-3	16	.	TRBJ2-7	TRBD1	TGCGCCAGCAGCCAAGGCTCCCGGGACAGGGTATCCGAGCAGTACTTC	CASSQGSRDRVSEQYF
TRBV4-1	17	.	TRBJ2-1	TRBD2	TGCGCCAGCAGCCAACCGGGACTAGCGGATCCGCGGCGCAAGCAGTTCTTC	CASSQPGLADPRRKQFF
TRBV7-2	15	.	TRBJ2-3	.	TGTGCCAGCAGCTTGTGGACTCAAGTCTCATATACGCAGTATTTT	CASSLWTQVSYTQYF
TRBV11-1	13	.	TRBJ2-5	TRBD2	TGTGCCAGCAGTTCCGGACTAGGAGAGACCCAGTACTTC	CASSSGLGETQYF
TRBV10-2	14	.	TRBJ2-7	.	TGCGCCAGCAGGGAGGGAGGACCCTCTAGGGAGCAGTACTTC	CASREGGPSREQYF
TRBV29-1	15	.	TRBJ1-4	.	TGCAGCGCCGAGGGGGTTGGGGGCCCTAATGAAAAACTGTTTTTT	CSAEGVGGPNEKLFF
TRBV28	15	.	TRBJ2-1	TRBD2	TGTGCCAGCAGTTTATCCGGGAGGTCCTACAATGAGCAGTTCTTC	CASSLSGRSYNEQFF
TRBV10-3	16	.	TRBJ1-2	TRBD1	TGTGCCATCAGTGGTGAAATGGGACAGAACATAGGTGGCTACACCTTC	CAISGEMGQNIGGYTF
TRBV7-2	15	.	TRBJ2-7	TRBD1	TGTGCCAGCAGCTTACCGGGACAGGCCCACCACGAGCAGTACTTC	CASSLPGQAHHEQYF